This TCR beta chain is drawn from a study of blood T cell repertoires in COVID-19. In the study overall: Samples taken during acute and convalescent COVID-19 were collected in the United States, Italy and Spain. The analysed material was cDNA or gDNA that came from T cells, B-cell-depleted T cells, or PBMCs.

Authors' analysis steps: Estimation of nucleated cell counts relied on the amplification of reference gene primers. Sequencing was performed with immunoSEQ multiplex PCR; in TCRdb, only in-frame clones are kept and a portion is missing. That table supplies the V and J calls and clone size; D and trimming were determined from the DNA. The data show 270,000 or so clones, with approximately 84% seen just once and roughly 1.5% held by the top ten. Seattle-derived patients entered the study during active infection and were followed longitudinally. This clone was recorded only once. The sample comprised peripheral blood. This receptor was obtained from a human donor with COVID-19, enrolled during active disease. The donor label of this sample is uncertain.

As DNA, the CDR3 is TGTGCCAGCAGTGAGCAGGCAGGGGGCTGGTCACCCCTCCACTTT. Its translation is CASSEQAGGWSPLHF. The J gene is TRBJ1-6, the V gene TRBV28, with TRBD1 matching 8 bases. This CDR3 has 15 residues. Germline V CDR1 and CDR2: MDHEN, SYDVKM. With V trimmed by 5 bases and J by 10 bases, 10 bases remained unmatched.